The 9 T cell receptor beta chains below all came from one sample that was sequenced in a study of regulatory T cells in long-lasting Graves disease (dated by TCRdb to the early 2020s). The time point label for this specimen denotes: newly diagnosed GD, antithyroid drugs for less than 3 months. For both TCR sequencing and RNA sequencing, RNA was extracted from PBMCs using TRIzol. Receptor libraries were prepared by multiplex PCR. Sequencing took place on an Illumina HiSeq 4000. CDR3 regions were amplified by Arm-PCR with iRepertoire HTBI primers to construct TCR beta libraries. TCRdb ran its own pipeline on the public reads, namely fastp trimming at Q25 and MiXCR clone calling, and kept in-frame beta chains. Merged by CDR3 protein, the rows form single entries marked with the most common genes and DNA. This sample holds a few hundred thousand distinct CDR3 sequences; approximately 14% were observed only once. The ten largest clonotypes hold approximately 17% of the sample.

The same specimen was also included in a second study, on T cells in Graves' hyperthyroidism and ophthalmopathy.

Sequencing used peripheral blood mononuclear cells (PBMCs), obtained at new diagnosis, from a patient treated with antithyroid drugs. The receptors shown here come from a woman aged 50 to 60 with Graves disease. Donor details come from another sample of the same person, matched by shared clones.

Points on this clonotype: The conserved phenylalanine or tryptophan is not found at the CDR3 terminus, so this likely reflects a read error. The chain has TRBV18 and TRBJ1-1; D unclear. CDR1 KGHSH and CDR2 LQKENI come from the germline V gene. The CDR3 contains 14 residues. The V end was cut by 0 bases, the J end by 3 bases, with 8 bases between. The CDR3 is CASSPPAPDTEAFS. The CDR3 nucleotides are TGTGCCAGCTCACCACCGGCCCCGGACACTGAAGCTTTCTCT.

At least ten counts were recorded for this clonotype. The rearrangement joins TRBV3-1 to TRBJ2-3, with 8 positions matching TRBD2. With 8 bases clipped from V and 3 bases from J, the junction kept 13 bases outside the gene matches. CDR3 length equals 16 residues. The germline gives CDR1 LGHDT, CDR2 YNNKEL (reference sequence). CDR3 sequence: CASSEKLAVETDTQYF. The CDR3 DNA reads TGTGCCAGCTCGGAAAAACTAGCGGTAGAAACAGATACGCAGTATTTT.

In its sample, this clonotype was seen many times. The chain uses TRBV2 and TRBJ1-2, with D perhaps TRBD1 (5 bases). There are 13 residues in the CDR3. Trimming removed 2 bases from V and 12 bases from J, with 16 bases in between. Germline assignment: CDR1 SNHLY and CDR2 FYNNEI. CDR3 DNA sequence: TGTGCCAGCAGTGAAAGCGGGACCAACTATGACACCTTC. Protein: CASSESGTNYDTF.

This clonotype has ten or more counts. V gene TRBV10-2 combines with J gene TRBJ2-5; possible D gene TRBD2, 5 bases. The CDR3 is 16 residues long. V lost 3 bases and J lost 5, with 19 bases in between. Germline assignment: CDR1 WSHSY and CDR2 SAAADI. CDR3 region: CASSDHRGQAWETQYF. The DNA of the CDR3 is TGCGCCAGCAGTGACCACCGAGGGCAGGCTTGGGAGACCCAGTACTTC.

This clonotype showed up many times. This sequence joins TRBV11-2 and TRBJ1-2; 10 bases align to TRBD1. Germline CDR1 and CDR2: SGHAT and FQNNGV. The CDR3 runs 15 residues. The ends lost 6 bases at V and 8 bases at J; junction bases unmatched: 12. The DNA of the CDR3 is TGTGCCAGCAGTTCCGGACAGGGGGGAATAGACGGCTACACCTTC. Translated, it gives CASSSGQGGIDGYTF.

This clonotype was recorded a few times. The rearrangement uses TRBV28 and TRBJ1-2; 11 bases fit TRBD1. From germline, CDR1 is MDHEN and CDR2 SYDVKM. This CDR3 is 17 amino acids long. The J segment lost 3 bases and the V segment lost 5 bases, leaving 11 bases of the junction unmatched. This chain's CDR3 is CASSTPGQGVRDYGYTF. The CDR3 DNA is TGTGCCAGCAGTACCCCGGGACAGGGGGTTCGCGACTATGGCTACACCTTC.

This clonotype was observed at least ten times. The rearrangement joins TRBV5-1 to TRBJ2-3; 7 bases line up with TRBD1. Per the germline V gene, CDR1 is SGHRS and CDR2 is YFSETQ. The J segment lost 0 bases and the V segment lost 4 bases, leaving 8 bases of the junction unmatched. The CDR3 length is 16 residues. The CDR3 reads CASSTGQDTSTDTQYF. In nucleotides, the CDR3 is TGCGCCAGCAGCACCGGACAGGACACTAGCACAGATACGCAGTATTTT.

The chain recombines TRBV7-9 with TRBJ1-2, with 7 bases fitting TRBD1. The CDR3 contains 15 residues. CDR1 is SEHNR and CDR2 is FQNEAQ in the germline V gene (reference sequence). With 3 bases clipped from V and 4 bases from J, the junction kept 8 bases outside the gene matches. CDR3 coding DNA: TGTGCCAGCAGCTTGACAGGGAGTGGGGCCTATGGCTACACCTTC. Its translation: CASSLTGSGAYGYTF.

Regarding this clonotype: A read error may account for a junction end that differs from germline. This sequence joins TRBV29-1 and TRBJ1-1; perhaps TRBD1 as D (5 bases). The CDR3 has 13 residues. Germline values: CDR1 SQVTM, CDR2 ANQGSEA. The CDR3 spells CSVAGRLNTEASF. CDR3 nucleotide sequence: TGCAGCGTAGCGGGACGGTTGAACACTGAAGCTTCCTTT.